Listed here are 2 T cell receptor beta chains from one sample, sequenced in a study of blood T cell repertoires in COVID-19. The method was immunoSEQ multiplex PCR; TCRdb's version includes in-frame clones alone and lacks a portion of them. The sample has 150,000 to 200,000 clones, 85% seen once. The specimen was peripheral blood. Source of these receptors: a person aged 70 to 79 with COVID-19, enrolled during active disease.

The gene calls are TRBV5-6 and TRBJ2-4; perhaps TRBD1 as D (6 bases). The CDR3 totals 16 residues. The V end lost 1 base, the J end lost 1 base, and 12 bases lay between the germline ends. Per germline, CDR1 SGHDT and CDR2 YYEEEE. This chain's CDR3 is CASSLFQGTAKNIQYF. The CDR3 bases are TGTGCCAGCAGCTTGTTCCAGGGGACGGCCAAAAACATTCAGTACTTC. Looking up the rest from reference TRBV5-6 and TRBJ2-4 gives the full variable domain: DAGVTQSPTHLIKTRGQQVTLRCSPKSGHDTVSWYQQALGQGPQFIFQYYEEEERQRGNFPDRFSGHQFPNYSSELNVNALLLGDSALYLCASSLFQGTAKNIQYFGAGTRLSVL.

The J gene is TRBJ2-1, the V gene TRBV7-2; weak D call: TRBD1 (6 bases). The CDR3 runs 14 residues. Trimming shortened V by 4 bases and J by 10 bases, and 17 bases separated the two germline ends. Germline CDR1 SGHTA, CDR2 FQGNSA. CDR3 in amino acids: CASSSSGGSWEQFF. DNA of the CDR3: TGTGCCAGCAGCTCGAGTGGGGGCAGCTGGGAGCAGTTCTTC. The whole variable domain, remainder taken from reference TRBV7-2 and TRBJ2-1, is GAGVSQSPSNKVTEKGKDVELRCDPISGHTALYWYRQSLGQGLEFLIYFQGNSAPDKSGLPSDRFSAERTGGSVSTLTIQRTQQEDSAVYLCASSSSGGSWEQFFGPGTRLTVL.